This T cell receptor (beta chain) originates from a study of cytomegalovirus exposure and HLA in healthy donors. Whole-study findings and limits: On later analysis, the bulk of CMV-associated TCR beta chains appeared to be HLA-restricted.

PCR used 60 Vbeta primers and 13 Jbeta primers. Assay used: immunoSEQ multiplex PCR; TCRdb lists only in-frame clones, some missing. The sample shows roughly 160,000 clones, 77% of them seen only once. A remark on this clone: Its antigen remains unknown.

The ends were cut back, 1 base at V and 2 bases at J, with 12 bases in the middle. The length of the CDR3 is 15 residues. Germline CDR1 SGHRS, CDR2 YFSETQ. Sequenced input: PBMCs. This TCR was sampled from a middle-aged man in good health and CMV-seropositive. The genes are TRBV5-1 and TRBJ1-2; no definite D call. The DNA for the CDR3 is TGCGCCAGCAGCTTGAAGGCAGGTACAAACTATGGCTACACCTTC. Amino acid sequence: CASSLKAGTNYGYTF.